This TCR beta chain was identified in a study of blood T cell repertoires in COVID-19. Study processing details: Amplification of reference gene primers was used by the study to estimate nucleated cell counts. Profiling relied on immunoSEQ multiplex PCR, and the TCRdb table lists in-frame clones only, not all of them. Clone size and V and J calls were adopted from that table, with D and trimming inferred from the DNA. Of some 200,000 clones listed, around 89% were seen once; the top ten hold around 3.2%. Germline V gene sequence: CDR1 MDHEN, CDR2 SYDVKM. The length of the CDR3 is 17 residues. Germline trimming cut 6 bases from V and 4 bases from J; bases unmatched to any gene: 13.

This TCR derives from a woman younger than 30 in a cohort exposed to, infected with or recovered from COVID-19 (not recorded which). Sequenced: PBMCs or T cells enriched from blood (not recorded which). The V and J genes are TRBV28 and TRBJ1-4, with TRBD1 matching 8 bases. CDR3 amino acids: CASSQAGTGFYNEKLFF. In nucleotides, the CDR3 is TGTGCCAGCAGCCAGGCCGGGACAGGTTTTTATAATGAAAAACTGTTTTTT. Based on the CDR3 plus reference TRBV28 and TRBJ1-4, the full variable domain is DVKVTQSSRYLVKRTGEKVFLECVQDMDHENMFWYRQDPGLGLRLIYFSYDVKMKEKGDIPEGYSVSREKKERFSLILESASTNQTSMYLCASSQAGTGFYNEKLFFGSGTQLSVL.